The T cell receptor beta chain described here comes from a study of T cells in Graves' hyperthyroidism and ophthalmopathy. Study-wide context: Peripheral blood was collected at initial diagnosis, before any treatment.

TCR beta CDR3 regions were amplified from RNA transcripts. HTBI primers were the set used in a first-round RT-PCR of the TCR CDR3. TCRdb called the multiplex PCR reads again in MiXCR, with one record for every CDR3 protein. Of approximately 560,000 distinct CDR3 sequences in the sample, 15% to 17% were seen once. Concerning this clonotype: Its target is unknown. One base away lies a much larger clone, so this may be a sequencing read error.

Study results and limitations: Most thyroid-expanded clonotypes above 0.001 were also found in blood. For ophthalmopathy, model prediction preceded onset by a median roughly 5.9 months.

This receptor was obtained from a young woman with Graves' hyperthyroidism. Material for sequencing was blood.

CDR3 sequence: CSAKRWGRGDTVAFF. The CDR3 DNA reads TGCAGTGCTAAAAGGTGGGGCAGAGGGGACACTGTAGCTTTCTTT. The genes are TRBV20-1 and TRBJ1-1, with D possibly TRBD1 on 6 matching bases. This CDR3 has 15 residues. Germline CDR1 reads DFQATT; CDR2 reads SNEGSKA (reference sequence).